The clone carrying this T cell receptor (beta chain) occurred a few times. Its antigen is unidentified. Prepared libraries of TCR beta cDNA carried unique molecular identifiers. TCRdb reprocessed the PCR reads via MiXCR and lists one record per CDR3 protein. This table has a few hundred thousand distinct CDR3 sequences, 30% to 45% appearing once. These data originate in a study of post-analysis software for immune sequencing data. Study results and limitations: A few TRBV segments occurring more often in patients than controls included TRBV5-6, TRBV5-1 and TRBV20-1.

The V gene lost 5 bases and the J gene lost 10 bases, with 15 bases spanning the gap. This CDR3 region has 12 residues. Germline CDR1 is MNHEY and CDR2 is SVGAGI. The rearrangement joins TRBV6-5 to TRBJ2-7; tentatively, D is TRBD2 (6 bases). The clonotype was recovered from a girl aged 5-17 years with multiple sclerosis. Sequenced material: blood. The CDR3 DNA sequence: TGTGCCAGCAGTCCCGGCGGGGAGGCCCAGTACTTC. It is translated as CASSPGGEAQYF.